Here is one TCR beta chain with its context. Self-reported history from a screening survey and questionnaire set each donor's cohort. Two negative PCRs, clearance, or symptom resolution were required of recovered Cohort 3 donors. This sample is part of a study of blood T cell repertoires in COVID-19. About the study: PBMCs, B-cell-depleted T cells, or T cells were the source of the cDNA or gDNA that made up the material.

Per the original data handling: Amplification with reference gene primers provided the estimates of nucleated cell counts. Some clones are missing from TCRdb's copy, which holds only in-frame ones; the method was immunoSEQ multiplex PCR. Clonal size and the V and J genes are those of that table, whereas D and trimming came from the DNA. The sample gives 500,000 or so clones, 87% of which show up once; roughly 0.72% is in the top ten. Germline V gene sequence: CDR1 LGHDT, CDR2 YNNKEL (reference sequence). The CDR3 consists of 15 residues. V lost 4 bases and J lost 3; bases outside the gene matches: 6.

The chain carries TRBV3-1 (or the pseudogene TRBV3-2) and TRBJ2-1; 7 nucleotides agree with TRBD1. This TCR derives from a woman between 18 and 30 years old who had recovered from COVID-19. The sequenced sample consisted of PBMCs or T cells enriched from blood (not recorded which). CDR3 sequence: CASSPSQGDYNEQFF. Here the CDR3 DNA reads TGTGCCAGCAGCCCTAGTCAGGGGGACTACAATGAGCAGTTCTTC.